What follows are 2 T cell receptor beta chains derived from one specimen sequenced in a study of blood T cell repertoires in COVID-19. Assay: immunoSEQ multiplex PCR; the TCRdb copy retains only in-frame clones and omits some. The table records tens of thousands of clones, about 80% of them present only once. The sequenced sample consisted of peripheral blood. All receptors come from a woman aged 55-69 years with acute or convalescent COVID-19.

The genes are TRBV5-1 and TRBJ1-1, with D unclear. Germline lookup yields CDR1 SGHRS and CDR2 YFSETQ. CDR3 size: 15 residues. V was shortened by 5 bases and J by 4 bases, with 18 bases between the two germline ends. The CDR3 DNA follows: TGCGCCAGCAGTTTGCAGCTGGGAGGTCCCACTGAAGCTTTCTTT. It is translated as CASSLQLGGPTEAFF. The full variable domain, its missing parts supplied by reference TRBV5-1 and TRBJ1-1, is KAGVTQTPRYLIKTRGQQVTLSCSPISGHRSVSWYQQTPGQGLQFLFEYFSETQRNKGNFPGRFSGRQFSNSRSEMNVSTLELGDSALYLCASSLQLGGPTEAFFGQGTRLTVV.

Points on this clone: This sample also contains other DNA sequences that code for the same CDR3. This chain joins TRBV5-6 and TRBJ1-1; D not certain. Germline loops: CDR1 SGHDT, CDR2 YYEEEE. V lost 0 bases and J 0 bases, leaving 9 bases between the germline ends. The CDR3 contains 15 residues. This CDR3 is CASSLGGRMNTEAFF. CDR3 nucleotides: TGTGCCAGCAGCTTGGGCGGAAGAATGAACACTGAAGCTTTCTTT.